This is a list of T cell receptor beta chains from one sample in a study of cytomegalovirus exposure and HLA in healthy donors. Profiled with immunoSEQ multiplex PCR; TCRdb holds only in-frame clones, not every one. Among about 160,000 clones, roughly 88% were seen once, and the ten largest hold approximately 6.5%. Sequenced input: PBMCs. The receptors were sampled from a man in his forties or fifties in good health and CMV-seropositive. The CDR3 runs from the conserved cysteine through the conserved F or W.

j_gene: TRBJ2-3; v_gene: TRBV7-9; CDR3aa: CASSLNQGIPTDTQYF
j_gene: TRBJ1-6; v_gene: TRBV6-5; CDR3aa: CASSYRGSENSPLHF
j_gene: TRBJ1-3; v_gene: TRBV25-1; CDR3aa: CASSDYRNPLSGNTIYF
j_gene: TRBJ1-2; v_gene: TRBV18; CDR3aa: CASSSGQGFDFYGYTF
j_gene: TRBJ1-2; v_gene: TRBV2; CDR3aa: CASSRDTSRDGYTF
j_gene: TRBJ2-1; v_gene: TRBV6-4; CDR3aa: CASSIAGGRNEQFF
j_gene: TRBJ1-2; v_gene: TRBV19; CDR3aa: CATVSQENYGYTF
j_gene: TRBJ1-2; v_gene: TRBV19; CDR3aa: CASSAYQGEGYGYTF
j_gene: TRBJ1-2; v_gene: TRBV4-2; CDR3aa: CASSQELALGYTF
j_gene: TRBJ1-1; v_gene: TRBV9; CDR3aa: CASSVAPQGETFF
j_gene: TRBJ2-2; v_gene: TRBV19; CDR3aa: CASSQGGQGNTGELFF
j_gene: TRBJ1-2; v_gene: TRBV10-3; CDR3aa: CAIGADYGYTF
j_gene: TRBJ2-1; v_gene: TRBV6-1; CDR3aa: CASTYSGSSYNEQFF
j_gene: TRBJ1-6; v_gene: TRBV28; CDR3aa: CASSLRGSYNSPLHF
j_gene: TRBJ2-3; v_gene: TRBV29-1; CDR3aa: CSVEDKGSVADTQYF
j_gene: TRBJ1-4; v_gene: TRBV4-2; CDR3aa: CASSQGERTNEKLFF
j_gene: TRBJ2-3; v_gene: TRBV5-6; CDR3aa: CASSLTPRASDTQYF
j_gene: TRBJ2-6; v_gene: TRBV18; CDR3aa: CASSPLSSPGQGRSSGANVLTF
j_gene: TRBJ1-5; v_gene: TRBV5-1; CDR3aa: CASSLGQGGVNQPQHF
j_gene: TRBJ2-5; v_gene: TRBV27; CDR3aa: CASSPGGRGILETQYF
j_gene: TRBJ2-3; v_gene: TRBV5-4; CDR3aa: CASSLERGRVPDTQYF
j_gene: TRBJ2-3; v_gene: TRBV29-1; CDR3aa: CSVGDRGADTQYF